A single sample is the source of the 3 T cell receptor beta chains below, sequenced in a study of identical twins. TCRdb independently ran MiXCR on the 5' RACE reads; one entry per CDR3 protein. In the table there are a few hundred thousand distinct CDR3 sequences, approximately 8.3% of which are singletons. These data were also reused for a study on yellow fever vaccine responses in identical twins.

Sequencing was done on a sample of CD8+ T cells sorted from blood. The receptor source for this set is a young woman in good health.

Concerning this clonotype itself: A read error may produce the germline difference seen at one junction end. The chain links TRBV28 to TRBJ2-3, with 7 bases aligning to TRBD1. The germline CDR1 and CDR2 sequences are MDHEN and SYDVKM. The CDR3 is 15 amino acids. For the CDR3, the DNA is TGTGCCAGCAGTTTATGGGGCAGGGGGACAGTTACGCAGTATTTT. Translating gives CASSLWGRGTVTQYF.

This clonotype has at least ten counts. V and J are TRBV27 and TRBJ2-7, with D tentatively TRBD1 (6 bases). With 2 bases removed from V and 0 bases from J, the gap between germline ends came to 11 bases. The CDR3 sequence is 15 residues long. CDR1 MNHEY and CDR2 SMNVEV come from the germline V gene (reference sequence). Written as DNA, the CDR3 is TGTGCCAGCAGTTTAGGGGGCCATCACTCCTACGAGCAGTACTTC. This sequence encodes CASSLGGHHSYEQYF.

The chain employs TRBV5-1 and TRBJ2-1; possibly TRBD2 for D (6 bases). Looked up from germline, CDR1 is SGHRS and CDR2 is YFSETQ. V was pared by 3 bases and J by 4 bases, with 14 bases between. The CDR3 loop spans 15 amino acids. The CDR3 loop reads CASSSNRDFYNEQFF. DNA for the CDR3: TGCGCCAGCAGCTCCAACCGGGACTTTTACAATGAGCAGTTCTTC.